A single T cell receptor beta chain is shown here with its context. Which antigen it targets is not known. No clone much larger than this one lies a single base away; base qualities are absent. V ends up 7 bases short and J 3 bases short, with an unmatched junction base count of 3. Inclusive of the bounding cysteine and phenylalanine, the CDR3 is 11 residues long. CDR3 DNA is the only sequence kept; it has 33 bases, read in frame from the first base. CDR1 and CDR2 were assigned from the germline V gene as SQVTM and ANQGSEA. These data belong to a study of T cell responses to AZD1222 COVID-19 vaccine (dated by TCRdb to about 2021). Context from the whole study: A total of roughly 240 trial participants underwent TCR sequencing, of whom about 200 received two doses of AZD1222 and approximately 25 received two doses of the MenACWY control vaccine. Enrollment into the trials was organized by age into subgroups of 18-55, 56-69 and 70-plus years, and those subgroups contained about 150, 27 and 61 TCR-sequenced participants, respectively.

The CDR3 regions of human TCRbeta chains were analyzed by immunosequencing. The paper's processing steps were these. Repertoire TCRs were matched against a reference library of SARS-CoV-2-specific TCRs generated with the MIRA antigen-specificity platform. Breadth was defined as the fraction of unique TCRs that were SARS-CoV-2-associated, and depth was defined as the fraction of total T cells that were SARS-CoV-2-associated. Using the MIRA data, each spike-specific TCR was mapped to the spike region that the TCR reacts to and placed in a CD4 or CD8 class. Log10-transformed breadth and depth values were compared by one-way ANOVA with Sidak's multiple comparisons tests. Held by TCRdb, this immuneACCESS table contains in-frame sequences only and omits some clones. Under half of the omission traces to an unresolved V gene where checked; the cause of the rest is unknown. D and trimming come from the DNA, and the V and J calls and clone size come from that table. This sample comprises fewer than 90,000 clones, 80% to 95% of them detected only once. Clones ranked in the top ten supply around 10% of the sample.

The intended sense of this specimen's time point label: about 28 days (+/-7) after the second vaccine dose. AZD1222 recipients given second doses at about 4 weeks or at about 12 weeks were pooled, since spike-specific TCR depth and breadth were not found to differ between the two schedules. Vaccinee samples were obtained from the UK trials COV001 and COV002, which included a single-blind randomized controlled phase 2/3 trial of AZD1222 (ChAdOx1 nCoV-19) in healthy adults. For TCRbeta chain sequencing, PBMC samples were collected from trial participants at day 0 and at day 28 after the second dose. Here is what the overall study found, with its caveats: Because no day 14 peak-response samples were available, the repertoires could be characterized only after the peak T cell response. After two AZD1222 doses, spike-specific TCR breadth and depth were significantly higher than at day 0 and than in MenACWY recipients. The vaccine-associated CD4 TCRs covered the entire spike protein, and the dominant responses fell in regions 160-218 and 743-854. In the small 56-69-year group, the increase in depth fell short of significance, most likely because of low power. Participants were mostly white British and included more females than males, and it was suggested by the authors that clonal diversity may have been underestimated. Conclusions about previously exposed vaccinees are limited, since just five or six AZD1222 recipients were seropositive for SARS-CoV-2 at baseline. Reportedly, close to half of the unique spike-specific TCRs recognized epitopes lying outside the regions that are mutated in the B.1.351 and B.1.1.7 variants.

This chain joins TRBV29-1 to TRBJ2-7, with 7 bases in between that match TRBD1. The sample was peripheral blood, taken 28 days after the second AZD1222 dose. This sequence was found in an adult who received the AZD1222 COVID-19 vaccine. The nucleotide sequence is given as TGCAGCGCGGGACAGTACTACGAGCAGTACTTC. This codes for CSAGQYYEQYF.